The clone carrying this T cell receptor beta chain showed up just a few times. Its antigen is unknown. This entry belongs to a study of cytomegalovirus exposure and HLA in healthy donors. Study context: An earlier analysis identified fewer than 130 million unique TCR beta sequences in about 179 million T cells. Broader study findings: Reports described diagnosis of cytomegalovirus status by the classifier as highly specific and sensitive.

This CDR3 has 16 amino acids. The ends were cut back, 7 bases at V and 0 bases at J, with 16 bases in the middle. From germline, CDR1 is LGHNA and CDR2 YNFKEQ. Primers for the PCR totalled 60 Vbeta and 13 Jbeta. The data were produced by immunoSEQ multiplex PCR, yet TCRdb's version contains in-frame clones alone and is incomplete. The profile shows around 200,000 clones, around 78% of them singletons. This sequence joins TRBV4-2 and TRBJ1-3; maybe TRBD1 (5 bases). The sequenced sample consisted of PBMCs. The TCR sequence derives from a man aged 25-40 years in good health and CMV-seronegative. For the CDR3, the DNA is TGTGCCAGCACCCGGGGGGGTCAGAACTCTGGAAACACCATATATTTT. This translates into CASTRGGQNSGNTIYF.